The 8 T cell receptor beta chains below come from one sample, sequenced in a study of shared clonotypes between healthy human individuals. Assay used: immunoSEQ multiplex PCR; TCRdb lists only in-frame clones, some missing. Of just over 2,000,000 clones detected, about 95% appear once; the ten largest clones hold about 0.13%. The sample consisted of naive CD4+ T cells sorted from blood. Subset denoted: CD45RA+ positively selected. The receptor set was obtained from a young man in good health.

This clone came up a few times. The chain links TRBV6-6 to TRBJ1-1, with TRBD1 matching over 8 bases. Germline V gene data show CDR1 as MNHNY and CDR2 as SVGAGI (reference sequence). V dropped 0 bases and J dropped 3; count of bases not matched to a gene: 3. The CDR3 sequence is 15 residues long. Written as DNA, the CDR3 is TGTGCCAGCAGTTACTCGGACAGGGCTGACACTGAAGCTTTCTTT. Translating it yields CASSYSDRADTEAFF.

The chain uses TRBV2 and TRBJ2-3; 14 nucleotides align to TRBD2. The germline V gene has CDR1 SNHLY and CDR2 FYNNEI. With 6 bases clipped from V and 3 bases from J, the junction kept 5 bases outside the gene matches. This CDR3 region has 16 residues. The DNA of the CDR3 is TGTGCCAGCAGCAAGGGACTAGCGGGAGTAACAGATACGCAGTATTTT. This encodes CASSKGLAGVTDTQYF.

This clone has more than one count but fewer than ten. The J gene is TRBJ1-6, the V gene TRBV2; D might be TRBD1 (5 bases). The CDR3 is 14 residues long. Trimming removed 2 bases at V and 9 bases at J, with 11 bases between. Germline assignment: CDR1 SNHLY and CDR2 FYNNEI. The CDR3 region is CASSESGKGSPLHF. The CDR3 DNA sequence: TGTGCCAGCAGTGAATCAGGGAAGGGTTCACCCCTCCACTTT.

V and J are TRBV10-3 and TRBJ1-4; D remains unclear. The germline V gene encodes CDR1 ENHRY and CDR2 SYGVKD. The CDR3 extends over 13 amino acids. Trimming took 8 bases from V and 5 from J, leaving 12 bases between them. DNA for the CDR3: TGTGCCATCGGAGGAGGTGTCAATGAAAAACTGTTTTTT. This translates into CAIGGGVNEKLFF.

The chain carries TRBV7-2 and TRBJ2-7; 13 bases agree with TRBD2. The CDR3 spans 15 residues. The germline V gene has CDR1 SGHTA and CDR2 FQGNSA. Trimming at V came to 4 bases and at J to 6 bases, leaving 6 bases not matched to a gene. The CDR3 sequence: CASSYLLAGGVEQYF. CDR3 bases: TGTGCCAGCAGCTATTTACTAGCGGGAGGGGTCGAGCAGTACTTC.

As DNA, the CDR3 is TGTGCCAGCTACCATAGCGCGAGCACAGATACGCAGTATTTT. This gives the protein CASYHSASTDTQYF. The chain is built from TRBV6-1 and TRBJ2-3; D might be TRBD2 (5 bases). V lost 8 bases, J lost 0 bases, and 12 bases lay in between. The germline gives CDR1 MNHNS, CDR2 SASEGT. This CDR3 is 14 amino acids long.

The chain has TRBV5-4 and TRBJ1-4; 7 positions match TRBD1. CDR1 and CDR2 from the germline V gene are SGHNT and YYREEE (reference sequence). CDR3 size: 14 residues. Trimming took 2 bases from V and 5 from J; bases not matched to a gene: 3. This CDR3 is CASSFDRVNEKLFF. The CDR3 DNA is TGTGCCAGCAGCTTCGACAGGGTCAATGAAAAACTGTTTTTT.

This rearrangement joins TRBV19 to TRBJ1-4; 7 nucleotides agree with TRBD1. After removal of 4 bases from V and 6 bases from J, the junction contained 11 bases not matched to a gene. CDR3 size: 16 residues. From germline, CDR1 is LNHDA and CDR2 SQIVND (reference sequence). The CDR3 reads CASSNSGDSVYEKLFF. The CDR3 bases are TGTGCCAGTAGTAACTCAGGGGACAGCGTTTATGAAAAACTGTTTTTT.